These T cell receptor beta chains were read from a single sample in a study of graft-versus-host responses after intestinal transplantation. Data came from immunoSEQ multiplex PCR; TCRdb stores just in-frame clones and leaves some out. The sample has some 8,500 clones; roughly 92% are singletons. The material was PBMCs, obtained just over 30 days after intestinal transplant. All receptors derive from a human patient who received an intestinal transplant, so some T cells may come from the graft donor. The CDR3 runs from the conserved cysteine through the conserved F or W. A D gene is named only where the DNA matches it firmly. Clone size, where shown, is once, few, many, or a class for clones that have expanded.

CDR3 length	V gene	J gene	clone size	D gene	CDR3 protein	CDR3 DNA
14	TRBV6-5	TRBJ1-1	.	TRBD1	CASRVDRGKTEAFF	TGTGCCAGCAGGGTCGACAGGGGGAAGACTGAAGCTTTCTTT
16	TRBV18	TRBJ2-2	once	.	CASSPGTGPNTGELFF	TGTGCCAGCTCACCAGGCACAGGGCCTAACACCGGGGAGCTGTTTTTT
11	TRBV10-2	TRBJ2-7	.	.	CASSTGEEQYF	TGCGCCAGCTCAACAGGTGAGGAGCAGTACTTC
18	TRBV9	TRBJ2-1	.	TRBD1	CASSVGIWTGPPYNEQFF	TGTGCCAGCAGCGTAGGCATCTGGACAGGCCCACCCTACAATGAGCAGTTCTTC
15	TRBV9	TRBJ1-5	.	.	CASSPGQGSGQPQHF	TGTGCCAGCAGCCCCGGCCAGGGCTCGGGTCAGCCCCAGCATTTT
15	TRBV6-5	TRBJ2-7	.	TRBD1	CASRASPDRAYEQYF	TGTGCCAGCAGGGCGTCCCCGGACAGGGCCTACGAGCAGTACTTC
15	TRBV15	TRBJ2-5	once	TRBD1	CATSRRQGARETQYF	TGTGCCACCAGCAGACGACAGGGGGCGCGAGAGACCCAGTACTTC
14	TRBV7-9	TRBJ1-2	.	.	CASSLLEDSYGYTF	TGTGCCAGCAGCTTATTAGAAGATAGCTATGGCTACACCTTC
13	TRBV5-4	TRBJ2-7	.	.	CASSSPTGYEQYF	TGTGCCAGCAGTTCCCCGACTGGGTACGAGCAGTACTTC
14	TRBV19	TRBJ2-7	.	.	CASSMGGGIYEQYF	TGTGCCAGTAGTATGGGGGGTGGTATTTACGAGCAGTACTTC
13	TRBV19	TRBJ1-3	.	.	CASSMGPGNTIYF	TGTGCCAGTAGTATGGGACCAGGAAACACCATATATTTT
15	TRBV4-1	TRBJ2-7	.	.	CASSQDGGGSYEQYF	TGCGCCAGCAGCCAAGATGGAGGCGGGTCCTACGAGCAGTACTTC
14	TRBV19	TRBJ2-3	.	TRBD2	CASSIGGGADTQYF	TGTGCCAGTAGTATCGGCGGGGGGGCCGATACGCAGTATTTT
13	TRBV6-1	TRBJ2-1	.	.	CANEGPLGDEQFF	TGTGCAAACGAGGGGCCCCTCGGGGATGAGCAGTTCTTC
13	TRBV29-1	TRBJ2-1	.	.	CSVGDSSYNEQFF	TGCAGCGTTGGCGACAGCTCCTACAATGAGCAGTTCTTC
10	TRBV20-1	TRBJ2-3	.	.	CSASSDTQYF	TGCAGTGCTAGTTCGGATACGCAGTATTTT
16	TRBV5-1	TRBJ2-1	.	TRBD1	CASSSPDRGILDEQFF	TGCGCCAGCAGCTCCCCAGACAGGGGGATTCTGGATGAGCAGTTCTTC
14	TRBV6-1	TRBJ2-1	.	TRBD2	CASSELAGQNEQFF	TGTGCCAGCAGTGAGCTAGCGGGTCAGAATGAGCAGTTCTTC
18	TRBV5-1	TRBJ1-2	.	.	CASSSLAPGLDSLDGYTF	TGCGCCAGCAGCTCTTTGGCCCCGGGACTTGATTCTTTAGATGGCTACACCTTC
16	TRBV19	TRBJ2-1	.	TRBD2	CASSYSRGVSYNEQFF	TGTGCCAGTAGTTACTCGCGGGGGGTATCCTACAATGAGCAGTTCTTC
17	TRBV5-4	TRBJ1-3	.	.	CASSLRAGVNSGNTIYF	TGTGCCAGCAGCTTGCGGGCAGGGGTCAACTCTGGAAACACCATATATTTT
16	TRBV4-2	TRBJ2-5	few	TRBD2	CASSHSGLAEPETQYF	TGTGCCAGCAGCCACTCGGGACTAGCGGAACCAGAGACCCAGTACTTC